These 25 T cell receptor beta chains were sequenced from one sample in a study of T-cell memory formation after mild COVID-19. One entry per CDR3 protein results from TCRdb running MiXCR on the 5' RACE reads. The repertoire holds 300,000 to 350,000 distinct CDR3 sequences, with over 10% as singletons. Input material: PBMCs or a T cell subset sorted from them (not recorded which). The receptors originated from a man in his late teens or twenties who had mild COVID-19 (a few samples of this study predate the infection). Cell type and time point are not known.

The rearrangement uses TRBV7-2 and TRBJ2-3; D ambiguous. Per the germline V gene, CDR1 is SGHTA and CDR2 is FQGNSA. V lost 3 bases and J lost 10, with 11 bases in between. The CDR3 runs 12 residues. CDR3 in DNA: TGTGCCAGCAGCTTTCCTCAGAGAGCGCAGTATTTT. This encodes CASSFPQRAQYF.

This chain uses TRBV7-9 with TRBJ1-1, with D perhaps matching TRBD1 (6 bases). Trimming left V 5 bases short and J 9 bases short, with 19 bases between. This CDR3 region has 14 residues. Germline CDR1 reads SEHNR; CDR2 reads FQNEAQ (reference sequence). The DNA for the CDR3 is TGTGCCAGCAGCGCAGGGGCGCCCGAAGGGCAAGCTTTCTTT. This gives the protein CASSAGAPEGQAFF.

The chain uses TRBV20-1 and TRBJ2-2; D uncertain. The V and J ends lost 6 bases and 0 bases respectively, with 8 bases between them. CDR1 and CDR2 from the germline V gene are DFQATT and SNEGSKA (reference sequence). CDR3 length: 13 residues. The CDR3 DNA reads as TGCAGTGCGAACCGGGCGAACACCGGGGAGCTGTTTTTT. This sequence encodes CSANRANTGELFF.

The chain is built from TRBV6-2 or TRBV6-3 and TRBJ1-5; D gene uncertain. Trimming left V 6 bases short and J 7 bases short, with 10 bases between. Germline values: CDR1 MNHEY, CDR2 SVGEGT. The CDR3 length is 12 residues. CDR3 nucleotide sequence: TGTGCCAGCAGCCACCCTGGACAGCCCCAGCATTTT. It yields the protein CASSHPGQPQHF.

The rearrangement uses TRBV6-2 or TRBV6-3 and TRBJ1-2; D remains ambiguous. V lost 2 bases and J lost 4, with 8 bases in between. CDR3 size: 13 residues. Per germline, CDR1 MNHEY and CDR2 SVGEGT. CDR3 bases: TGTGCCAGCAGTTACCCGGGAACCTATGGCTACACCTTC. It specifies CASSYPGTYGYTF.

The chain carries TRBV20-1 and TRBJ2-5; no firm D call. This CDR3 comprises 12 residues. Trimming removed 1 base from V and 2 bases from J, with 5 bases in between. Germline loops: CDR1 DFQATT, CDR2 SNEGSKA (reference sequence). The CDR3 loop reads CSARGPQETQYF. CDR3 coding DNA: TGCAGTGCTAGAGGGCCGCAAGAGACCCAGTACTTC.

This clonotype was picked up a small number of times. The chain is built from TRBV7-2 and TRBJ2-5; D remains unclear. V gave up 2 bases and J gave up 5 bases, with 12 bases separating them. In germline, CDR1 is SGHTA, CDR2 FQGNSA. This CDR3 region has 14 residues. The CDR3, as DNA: TGTGCCAGCAGCTTATCGAACGCTGGGGAGACCCAGTACTTC. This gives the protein CASSLSNAGETQYF.

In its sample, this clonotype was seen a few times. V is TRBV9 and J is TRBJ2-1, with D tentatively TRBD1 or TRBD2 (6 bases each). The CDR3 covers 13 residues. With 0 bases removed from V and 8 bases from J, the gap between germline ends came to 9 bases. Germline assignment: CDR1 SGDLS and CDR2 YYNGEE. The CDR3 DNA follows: TGTGCCAGCAGCGTAGAGGGGGGTGATGAGCAGTTCTTC. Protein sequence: CASSVEGGDEQFF.

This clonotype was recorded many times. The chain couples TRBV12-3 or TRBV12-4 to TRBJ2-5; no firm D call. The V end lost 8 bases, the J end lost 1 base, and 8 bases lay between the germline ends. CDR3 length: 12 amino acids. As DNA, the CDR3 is TGTGCCAGCTGTCCATTCCAAGAGACCCAGTACTTC. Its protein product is CASCPFQETQYF.

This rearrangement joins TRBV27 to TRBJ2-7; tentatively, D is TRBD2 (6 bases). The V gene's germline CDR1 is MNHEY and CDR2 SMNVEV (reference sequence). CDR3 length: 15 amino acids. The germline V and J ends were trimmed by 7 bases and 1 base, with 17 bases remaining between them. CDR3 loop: CASIPPGETSYEQYV. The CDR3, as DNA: TGTGCCAGCATCCCCCCGGGGGAGACTTCCTACGAGCAGTACGTC.

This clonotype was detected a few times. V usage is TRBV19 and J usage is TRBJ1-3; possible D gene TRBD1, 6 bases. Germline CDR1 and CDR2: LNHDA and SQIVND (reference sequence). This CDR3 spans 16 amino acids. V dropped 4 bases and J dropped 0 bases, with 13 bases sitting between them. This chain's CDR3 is CASSRADSLSGNTIYF. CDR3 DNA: TGTGCCAGTAGTAGAGCGGACAGTCTCTCTGGAAACACCATATATTTT.

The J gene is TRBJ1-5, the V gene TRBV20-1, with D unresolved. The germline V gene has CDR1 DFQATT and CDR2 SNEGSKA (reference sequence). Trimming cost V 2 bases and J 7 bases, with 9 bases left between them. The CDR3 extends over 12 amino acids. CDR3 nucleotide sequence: TGCAGTGCTAGATGGGGTGTGCAGCCCCAGCATTTT. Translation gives CSARWGVQPQHF.

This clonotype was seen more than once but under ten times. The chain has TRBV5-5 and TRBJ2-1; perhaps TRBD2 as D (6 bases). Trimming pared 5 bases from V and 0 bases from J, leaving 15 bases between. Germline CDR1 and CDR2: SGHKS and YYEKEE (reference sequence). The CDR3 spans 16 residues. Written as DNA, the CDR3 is TGTGCCAGCAGGGGTGTGGAGGGTCCCTCCTACAATGAGCAGTTCTTC. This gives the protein CASRGVEGPSYNEQFF.

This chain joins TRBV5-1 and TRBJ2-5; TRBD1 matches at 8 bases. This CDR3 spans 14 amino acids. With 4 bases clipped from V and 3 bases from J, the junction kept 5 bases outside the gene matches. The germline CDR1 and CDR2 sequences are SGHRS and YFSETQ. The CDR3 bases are TGCGCCAGCAGCCCGGGACAGGAAGAAGAGACCCAGTACTTC. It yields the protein CASSPGQEEETQYF.

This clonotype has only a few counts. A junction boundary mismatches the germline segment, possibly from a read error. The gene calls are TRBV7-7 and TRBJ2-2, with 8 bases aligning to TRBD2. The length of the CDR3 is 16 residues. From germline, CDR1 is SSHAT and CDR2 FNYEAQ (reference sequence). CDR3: CASSYRGGANTGELFF. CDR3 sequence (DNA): TGTGCTAGCAGCTACCGGGGGGGGGCGAACACCGGGGAGCTGTTTTTT.

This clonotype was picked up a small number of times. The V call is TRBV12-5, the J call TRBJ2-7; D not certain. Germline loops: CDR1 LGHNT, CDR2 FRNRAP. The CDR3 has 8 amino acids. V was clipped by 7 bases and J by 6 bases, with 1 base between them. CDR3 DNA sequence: TGTGCTAGTGCCGAGCAGTACGTC. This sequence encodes CASAEQYV.

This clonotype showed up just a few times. For the CDR3, the DNA is TGTGCCAGCAGCCCGCGACGGACTAGCAACACCGGGGAGCTGTTTTTT. It yields the protein CASSPRRTSNTGELFF. V usage is TRBV11-1 and J usage is TRBJ2-2; 8 bases map to TRBD2. Germline assignment: CDR1 SGHAT and CDR2 FQDESV (reference sequence). V was pared by 5 bases and J by 2 bases, with 7 bases of the junction left unmatched. The CDR3 sequence is 16 residues long.

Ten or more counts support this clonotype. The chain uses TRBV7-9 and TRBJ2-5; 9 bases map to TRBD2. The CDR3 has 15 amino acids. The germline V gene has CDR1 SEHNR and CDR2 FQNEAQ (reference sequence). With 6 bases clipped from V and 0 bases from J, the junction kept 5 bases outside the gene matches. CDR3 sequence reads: CASREGLADQETQYF. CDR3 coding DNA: TGTGCCAGCAGGGAGGGACTAGCCGACCAAGAGACCCAGTACTTC.

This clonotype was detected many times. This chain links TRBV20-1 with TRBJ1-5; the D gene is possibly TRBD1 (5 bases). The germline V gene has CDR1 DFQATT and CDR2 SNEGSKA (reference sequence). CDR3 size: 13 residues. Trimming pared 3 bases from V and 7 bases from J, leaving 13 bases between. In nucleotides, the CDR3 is TGCAGTGCTAGTAGCAGGGTTGGGCAGCCCCAGCATTTT. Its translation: CSASSRVGQPQHF.

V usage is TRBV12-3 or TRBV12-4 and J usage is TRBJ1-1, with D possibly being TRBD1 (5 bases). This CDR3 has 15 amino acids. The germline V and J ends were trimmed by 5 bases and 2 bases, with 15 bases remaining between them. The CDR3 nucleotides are TGTGCCAGCAGTGACGACAGTATCGTTAACACTGAAGCTTTCTTT. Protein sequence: CASSDDSIVNTEAFF.

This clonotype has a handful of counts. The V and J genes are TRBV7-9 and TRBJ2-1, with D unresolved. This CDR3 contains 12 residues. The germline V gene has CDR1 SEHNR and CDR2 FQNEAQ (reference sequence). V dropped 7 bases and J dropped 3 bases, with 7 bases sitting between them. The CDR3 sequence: CASTLGYNEQFF. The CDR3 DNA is TGTGCCAGCACATTGGGCTACAATGAGCAGTTCTTC.

This chain's CDR3 is CATSPHGQGFSGTGELFF. The CDR3 nucleotides read TGTGCCACCAGTCCTCATGGACAGGGGTTCAGCGGCACCGGGGAGCTGTTTTTT. The V and J genes are TRBV24-1 and TRBJ2-2, with 9 bases aligning to TRBD1. V shed 6 bases and J 4 bases; nucleotides not matched to a gene: 14. From germline, CDR1 is KGHDR and CDR2 SFDVKD. This CDR3 is 18 amino acids long.

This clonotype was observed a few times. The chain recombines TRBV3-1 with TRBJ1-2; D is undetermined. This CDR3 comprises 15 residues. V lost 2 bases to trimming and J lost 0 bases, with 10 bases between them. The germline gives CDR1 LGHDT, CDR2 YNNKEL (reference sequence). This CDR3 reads CASSQSQYANYGYTF. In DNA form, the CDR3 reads TGTGCCAGCAGCCAATCGCAGTATGCTAACTATGGCTACACCTTC.

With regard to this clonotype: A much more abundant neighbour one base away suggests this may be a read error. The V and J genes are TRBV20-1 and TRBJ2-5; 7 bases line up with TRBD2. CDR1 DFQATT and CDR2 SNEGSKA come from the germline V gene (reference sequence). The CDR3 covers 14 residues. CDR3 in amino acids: CRARVGRVTETQYF. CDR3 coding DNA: TGCAGGGCTAGAGTTGGGAGGGTCACAGAGACCCAGTACTTC.

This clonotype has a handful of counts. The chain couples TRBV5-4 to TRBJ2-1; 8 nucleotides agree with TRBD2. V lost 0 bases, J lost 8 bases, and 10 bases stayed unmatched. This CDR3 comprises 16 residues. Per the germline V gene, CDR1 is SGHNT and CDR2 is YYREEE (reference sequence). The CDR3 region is CASSLEGRGVPHEQFF. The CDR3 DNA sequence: TGTGCCAGCAGCTTGGAGGGGCGGGGGGTCCCCCATGAGCAGTTCTTC.